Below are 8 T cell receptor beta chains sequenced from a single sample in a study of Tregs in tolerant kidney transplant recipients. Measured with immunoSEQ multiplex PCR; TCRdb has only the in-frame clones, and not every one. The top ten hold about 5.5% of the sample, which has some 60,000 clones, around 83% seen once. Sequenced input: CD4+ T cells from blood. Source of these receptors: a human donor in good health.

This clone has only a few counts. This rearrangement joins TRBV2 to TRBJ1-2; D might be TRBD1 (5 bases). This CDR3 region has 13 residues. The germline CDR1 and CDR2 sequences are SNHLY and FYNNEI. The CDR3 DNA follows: TGTGCTGAGGGGCAGGCAAACTACTATGGCTACACCTTC. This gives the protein CAEGQANYYGYTF.

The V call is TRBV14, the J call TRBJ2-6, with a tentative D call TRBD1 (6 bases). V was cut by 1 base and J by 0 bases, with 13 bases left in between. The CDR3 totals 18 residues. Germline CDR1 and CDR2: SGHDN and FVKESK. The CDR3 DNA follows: TGTGCCAGCAGCCAAGGACAGGTGCCGAGCTCTGGGGCCAACGTCCTGACTTTC. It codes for CASSQGQVPSSGANVLTF.

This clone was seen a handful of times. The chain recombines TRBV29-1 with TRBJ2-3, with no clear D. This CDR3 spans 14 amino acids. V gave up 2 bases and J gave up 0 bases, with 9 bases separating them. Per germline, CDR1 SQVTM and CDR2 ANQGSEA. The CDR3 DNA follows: TGCAGCGTTGAAAGTTACACTAGCACAGATACGCAGTATTTT. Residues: CSVESYTSTDTQYF.

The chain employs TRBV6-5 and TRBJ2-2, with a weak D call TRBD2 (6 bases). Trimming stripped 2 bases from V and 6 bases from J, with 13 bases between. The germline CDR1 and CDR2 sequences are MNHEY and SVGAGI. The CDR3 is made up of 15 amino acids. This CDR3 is CASSYRAGRPGELFF. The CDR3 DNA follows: TGTGCCAGCAGTTACCGCGCGGGAAGGCCCGGGGAGCTGTTTTTT.

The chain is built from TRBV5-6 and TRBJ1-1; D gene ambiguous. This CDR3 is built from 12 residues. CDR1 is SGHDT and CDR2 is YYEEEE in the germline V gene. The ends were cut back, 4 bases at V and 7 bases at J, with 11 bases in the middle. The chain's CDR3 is CASSVQLNEAFF. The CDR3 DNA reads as TGTGCCAGCAGCGTCCAACTGAATGAAGCTTTCTTT.

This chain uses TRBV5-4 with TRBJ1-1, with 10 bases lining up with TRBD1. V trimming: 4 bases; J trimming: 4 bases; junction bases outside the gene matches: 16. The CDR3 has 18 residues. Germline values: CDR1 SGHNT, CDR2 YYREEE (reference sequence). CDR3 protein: CASSPRTGGGVLGTEAFF. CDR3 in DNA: TGTGCCAGCAGCCCCAGGACAGGGGGGGGTGTTCTCGGCACTGAAGCTTTCTTT.

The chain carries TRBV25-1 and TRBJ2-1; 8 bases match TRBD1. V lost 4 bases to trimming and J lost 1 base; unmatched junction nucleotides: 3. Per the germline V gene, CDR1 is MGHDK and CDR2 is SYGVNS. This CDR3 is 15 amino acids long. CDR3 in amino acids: CASSVTGDSYNEQFF. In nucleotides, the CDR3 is TGTGCCAGCAGTGTGACAGGGGATTCCTACAATGAGCAGTTCTTC.

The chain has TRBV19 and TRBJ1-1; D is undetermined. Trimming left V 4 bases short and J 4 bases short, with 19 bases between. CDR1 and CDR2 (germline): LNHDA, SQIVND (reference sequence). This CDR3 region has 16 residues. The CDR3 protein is CASSSPTGLDVTEAFF. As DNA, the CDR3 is TGTGCCAGTAGTAGCCCCACGGGTCTTGACGTCACTGAAGCTTTCTTT.